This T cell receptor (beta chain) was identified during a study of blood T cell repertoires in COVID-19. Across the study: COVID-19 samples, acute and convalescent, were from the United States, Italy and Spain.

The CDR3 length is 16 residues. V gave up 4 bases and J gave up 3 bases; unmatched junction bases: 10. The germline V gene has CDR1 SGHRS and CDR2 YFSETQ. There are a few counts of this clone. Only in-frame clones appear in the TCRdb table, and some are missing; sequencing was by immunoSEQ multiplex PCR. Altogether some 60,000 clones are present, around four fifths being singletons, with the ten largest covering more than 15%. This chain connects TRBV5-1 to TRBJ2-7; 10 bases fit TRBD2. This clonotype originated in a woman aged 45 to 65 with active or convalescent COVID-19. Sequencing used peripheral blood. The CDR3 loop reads CASSPVGSGRHYEQYF. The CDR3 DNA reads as TGCGCCAGCAGCCCGGTCGGTAGCGGGAGGCACTACGAGCAGTACTTC.